The entry that follows covers one T cell receptor (beta chain) sequence. TCR beta sequencing was performed on blood CD8+ and CD4+ T cells. TEMRA cells were FACS-enriched, while CD8+ and CD4+ T cells were negatively isolated. These data belong to a study of CD8 T cells in Susac syndrome. CDR3 length equals 11 residues. The germline V and J ends were trimmed by 5 bases and 12 bases, with 11 bases remaining between them. In germline, CDR1 is SGHVS, CDR2 FQNEAQ. RNA, at about 0.45 to 1 ug, was reverse transcribed with random hexamers. Amplification of TCR beta CDR3 across 54 Vbeta and 13 Jbeta was performed with immunoSEQ multiplex PCR. TCRdb reprocessed the immunoSEQ multiplex PCR reads with MiXCR, giving one entry per CDR3 protein. The data contain 200,000 to 250,000 distinct CDR3 sequences, roughly nine tenths of them singletons.

Specimen: CD8+ T cells from PBMCs. The TCR sequence derives from a human donor with multiple sclerosis. The V gene is TRBV7-8, the J gene TRBJ2-1; weak D call: TRBD2 (6 bases). The CDR3 loop reads CASSNRDSQFF. The CDR3 nucleotides are TGTGCCAGCAGCAACCGGGACTCGCAGTTCTTC. Variable domain in full (rest from reference TRBV7-8 and TRBJ2-1): GAGVSQSPRYKVAKRGQDVALRCDPISGHVSLFWYQQALGQGPEFLTYFQNEAQLDKSGLPSDRFFAERPEGSVSTLKIQRTQQEDSAVYLCASSNRDSQFFGPGTRLTVL.